The present T cell receptor (beta chain) was sequenced within a study of neurological immune-mediated disorders. The cDNA was generated by 5'RACE with 10-nucleotide random UMIs. Over 170 million TCR-beta sequences, together covering 15-18 subjects, were produced by every individual sequencing run that was carried out. Via MiXCR, TCRdb re-called the 5' RACE reads, giving one row per CDR3 protein. The sample lists roughly 100,000 distinct CDR3 sequences, roughly 10% occurring once. Sample time point: longitudinal time-point 3. Trimming pared 6 bases from V and 1 base from J, leaving 16 bases between. CDR3 length: 16 amino acids. This clonotype was observed at least ten times.

The chain is built from TRBV12-3 or TRBV12-4 and TRBJ2-1; D gene uncertain. This TCR was recovered from a female donor with HTLV-1-associated myelopathy (HAM/TSP). What was sequenced was PBMCs. The CDR3 sequence: CASSLSIVRSYNEQFF. The DNA of the CDR3 is TGTGCCAGCAGCCTATCGATCGTTCGGTCCTACAATGAGCAGTTCTTC.